Sequencing of this TCR beta chain was carried out in a study of T-cell reconstitution after alpha-beta-depleted transplantation in children. Points from the study as a whole: From newly produced T cells came most of the T-cell counts and diversity one year after transplant. About two months after transplant, alpha-beta T cells reportedly came from several hundred expanded graft clones. Recipient T cells and thymic progenitors that survived gave rise to the high TCRbeta diversity observed at day 60 in some patients.

This clonotype appeared many times. The target antigen is unknown. The V gene lost 7 bases and the J gene lost 1 base, with 11 bases spanning the gap. There are 13 residues in the CDR3. Unique molecular identifiers tagged the TCRbeta library. TCRdb fed the PCR reads into MiXCR, producing one record per CDR3 protein. The table includes roughly 150,000 distinct CDR3 sequences, roughly 11% detected once. The rearrangement links TRBV12-3 or TRBV12-4 to TRBJ2-7; a possible D gene is TRBD2 (5 bases). The sequence came from a boy aged 2 to 10 with acute myeloid leukemia, due to receive a stem cell transplant. Sequencing used PBMCs, obtained before TCRalphabeta/CD19-depleted stem cell transplant. The CDR3 region is CASNSGGSYEQYF. Written as DNA, the CDR3 is TGTGCCAGCAACTCAGGCGGGTCCTACGAGCAGTACTTC.